This T cell receptor (beta chain) is from a study of spatial heterogeneity in lung cancer. Findings of the study overall: In tumors, expanded intratumoral alpha and beta TCR counts tracked mutation counts.

This clonotype was detected a few times. Its matching antigen is unknown. For a library built for alpha chains, this beta chain is a stray read; little rests on its size. Time point indicated: sample taken at primary tumor resection. Sequencing was performed on whole RNA extracted from tumor and nontumor lung tissue, or from frozen PBMC, and the material was left unsorted. TCRdb processed the 5' RACE reads anew with MiXCR; each CDR3 protein has one entry. The sample lists a few thousand distinct CDR3 sequences; 10% to 12% were seen once. V lost 3 bases to trimming and J lost 4 bases, with 11 bases between them. The CDR3 is 14 residues long. In germline, CDR1 is KGHSH, CDR2 LQKENI.

The rearrangement joins TRBV18 to TRBJ2-3; possible D gene TRBD1, 6 bases. This TCR was recovered from a male donor with early-stage non-small cell lung cancer. The specimen was lung tumor tissue, collected at surgery. The CDR3 region is CASSPQQGPDTQYF. CDR3 bases: TGTGCCAGCTCACCTCAACAGGGTCCAGATACGCAGTATTTT.